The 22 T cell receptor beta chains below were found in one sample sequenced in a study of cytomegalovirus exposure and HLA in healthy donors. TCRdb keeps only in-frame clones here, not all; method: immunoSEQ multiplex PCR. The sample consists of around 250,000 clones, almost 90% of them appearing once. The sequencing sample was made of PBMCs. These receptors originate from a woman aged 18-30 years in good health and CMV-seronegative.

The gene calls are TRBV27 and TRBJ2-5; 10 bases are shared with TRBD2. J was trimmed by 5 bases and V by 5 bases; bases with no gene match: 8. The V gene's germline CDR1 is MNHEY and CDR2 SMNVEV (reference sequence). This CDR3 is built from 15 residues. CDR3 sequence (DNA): TGTGCCAGCAGTCCGGGCGGGACTAGCGTTGAGACCCAGTACTTC. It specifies CASSPGGTSVETQYF.

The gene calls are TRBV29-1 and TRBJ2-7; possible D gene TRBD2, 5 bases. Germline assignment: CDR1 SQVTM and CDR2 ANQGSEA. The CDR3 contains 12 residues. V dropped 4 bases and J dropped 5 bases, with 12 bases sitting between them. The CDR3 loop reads CSVVGSLNEQYF. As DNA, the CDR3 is TGCAGCGTTGTGGGGAGTCTTAACGAGCAGTACTTC.

The CDR3 nucleotides are TGCGCCAGCAGCTTGGCCGGGGAAGGTGGTTCACCCCTCCACTTT. Translating it yields CASSLAGEGGSPLHF. This chain uses TRBV5-1 with TRBJ1-6; D gene uncertain. The ends were cut back, 0 bases at V and 9 bases at J, with 13 bases in the middle. CDR1 is SGHRS and CDR2 is YFSETQ in the germline V gene. The CDR3 runs 15 residues.

CDR3 amino acids: CASSLVRTSGGINEQFF. CDR3 bases: TGTGCCAGCAGCTTGGTTAGGACTAGCGGGGGGATCAATGAGCAGTTCTTC. The V gene is TRBV5-6, the J gene TRBJ2-1, with 14 bases aligning to TRBD2. Trimming at V came to 0 bases and at J to 6 bases, leaving 5 bases not matched to a gene. The CDR3 is 17 amino acids. Germline CDR1 is SGHDT and CDR2 is YYEEEE.

CDR3 sequence: CASSDRDWEQYV. The DNA for the CDR3 is TGTGCCAGCAGTGACCGGGACTGGGAGCAGTACGTC. The chain uses TRBV6-1 and TRBJ2-7; D is perhaps TRBD2 (6 bases). Trimming stripped 3 bases from V and 7 bases from J, with 10 bases between. Germline V gene sequence: CDR1 MNHNS, CDR2 SASEGT. The CDR3 has 12 residues.

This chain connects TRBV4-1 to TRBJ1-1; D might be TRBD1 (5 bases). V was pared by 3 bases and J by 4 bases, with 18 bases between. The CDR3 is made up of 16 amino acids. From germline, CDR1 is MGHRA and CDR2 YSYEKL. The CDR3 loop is CASSHPAGELRTEAFF. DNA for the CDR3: TGCGCCAGCAGCCACCCGGCGGGGGAATTGCGCACTGAAGCTTTCTTT.

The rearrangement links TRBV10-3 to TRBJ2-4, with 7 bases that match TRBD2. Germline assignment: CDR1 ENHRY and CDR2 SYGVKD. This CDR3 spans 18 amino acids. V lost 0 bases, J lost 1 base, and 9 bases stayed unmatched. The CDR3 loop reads CAISESVGGGFAKNIQYF. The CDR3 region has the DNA TGTGCCATCAGTGAGTCAGTGGGGGGGGGATTTGCCAAAAACATTCAGTACTTC.

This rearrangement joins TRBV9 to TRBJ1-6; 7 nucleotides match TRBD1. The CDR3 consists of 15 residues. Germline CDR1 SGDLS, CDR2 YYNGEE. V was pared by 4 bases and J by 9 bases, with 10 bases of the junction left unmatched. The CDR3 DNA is TGTGCCAGCAGCCTCAAACCAGGGGGTACTTCACCCCTCCACTTT. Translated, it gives CASSLKPGGTSPLHF.

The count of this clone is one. The DNA of the CDR3 is TGTGCCAGCACTACAGGGGCGGATAGCAATCAGCCCCAGCATTTT. It specifies CASTTGADSNQPQHF. V gene TRBV19 combines with J gene TRBJ1-5; the match to TRBD1 covers 7 bases. The V gene end was trimmed by 9 bases and the J gene end by 0 bases; junction bases not matched to a gene: 8. The CDR3 runs 15 residues. The germline V gene encodes CDR1 LNHDA and CDR2 SQIVND (reference sequence). The full variable domain, completed using reference TRBV19 and TRBJ1-5, is DGGITQSPKYLFRKEGQNVTLSCEQNLNHDAMYWYRQDPGQGLRLIYYSQIVNDFQKGDIAEGYSVSREKKESFPLTVTSAQKNPTAFYLCASTTGADSNQPQHFGDGTRLSIL.

CDR3 residues: CASSFAGQGHGYTF. CDR3 in DNA: TGTGCCAGCAGCTTCGCGGGACAGGGCCATGGCTACACCTTC. This sequence joins TRBV11-2 and TRBJ1-2, with 9 bases matching TRBD1. Germline V gives CDR1 SGHAT, CDR2 FQNNGV. V shed 3 bases, J shed 6 bases, and the junction held 5 bases outside the gene matches. This CDR3 has 14 residues.

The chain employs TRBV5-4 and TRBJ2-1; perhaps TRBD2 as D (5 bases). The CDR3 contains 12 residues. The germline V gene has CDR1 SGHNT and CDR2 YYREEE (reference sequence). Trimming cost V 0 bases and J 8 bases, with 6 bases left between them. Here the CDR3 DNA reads TGTGCCAGCAGCTTGGTCGGGGATGAGCAGTTCTTC. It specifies CASSLVGDEQFF.

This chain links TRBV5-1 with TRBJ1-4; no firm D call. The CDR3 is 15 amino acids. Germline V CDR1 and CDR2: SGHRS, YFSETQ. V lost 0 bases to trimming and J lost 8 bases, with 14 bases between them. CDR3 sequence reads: CASSLVPSQEEKLFF. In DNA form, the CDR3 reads TGCGCCAGCAGCTTGGTTCCCTCCCAGGAAGAAAAACTGTTTTTT.

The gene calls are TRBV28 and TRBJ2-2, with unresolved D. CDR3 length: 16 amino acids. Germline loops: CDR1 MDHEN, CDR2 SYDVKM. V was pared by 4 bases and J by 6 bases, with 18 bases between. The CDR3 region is CASSSPPFSRPGELFF. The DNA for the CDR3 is TGTGCCAGCAGTTCCCCACCCTTTTCTAGACCCGGGGAGCTGTTTTTT.

CDR3 residues: CASSLIGDQPQHF. CDR3 coding DNA: TGCGCCAGCAGCTTGATCGGGGATCAGCCCCAGCATTTT. This chain uses TRBV5-1 with TRBJ1-5; D is unresolved. Germline CDR1 SGHRS, CDR2 YFSETQ. This CDR3 is 13 amino acids long. V lost 1 base, J lost 5 bases, and 7 bases lay in between.

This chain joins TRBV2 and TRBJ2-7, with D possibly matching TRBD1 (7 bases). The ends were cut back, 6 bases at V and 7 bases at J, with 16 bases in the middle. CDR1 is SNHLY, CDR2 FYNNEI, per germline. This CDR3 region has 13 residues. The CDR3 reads CASRVTAGGEQYF. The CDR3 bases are TGTGCCAGCAGAGTCACCGCAGGGGGGGAGCAGTACTTC.

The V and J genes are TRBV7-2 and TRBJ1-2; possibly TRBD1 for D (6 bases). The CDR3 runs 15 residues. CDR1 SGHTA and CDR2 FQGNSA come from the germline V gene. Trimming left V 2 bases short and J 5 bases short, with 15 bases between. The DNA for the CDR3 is TGTGCCAGCAGCTTACGGGGCGGGGGCGATTATGGCTACACCTTC. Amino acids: CASSLRGGGDYGYTF.

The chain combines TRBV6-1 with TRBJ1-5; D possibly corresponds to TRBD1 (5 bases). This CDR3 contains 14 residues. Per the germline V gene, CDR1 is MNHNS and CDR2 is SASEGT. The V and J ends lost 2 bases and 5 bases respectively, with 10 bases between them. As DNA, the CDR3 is TGTGCCAGCAGTGAATTGACAGCTTATCAGCCCCAGCATTTT. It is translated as CASSELTAYQPQHF.

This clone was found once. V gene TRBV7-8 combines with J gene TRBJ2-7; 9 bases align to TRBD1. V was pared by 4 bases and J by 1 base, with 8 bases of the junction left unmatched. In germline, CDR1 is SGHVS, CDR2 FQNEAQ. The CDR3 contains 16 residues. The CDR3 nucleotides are TGTGCCAGCAGCTCTAATACCGGGACAGGGTCCTACGAGCAGTACTTC. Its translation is CASSSNTGTGSYEQYF.

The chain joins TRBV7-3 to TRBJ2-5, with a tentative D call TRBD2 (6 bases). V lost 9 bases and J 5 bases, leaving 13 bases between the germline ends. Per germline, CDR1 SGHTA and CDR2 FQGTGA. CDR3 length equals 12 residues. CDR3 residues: CARPRAGETQYF. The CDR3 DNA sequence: TGTGCCAGGCCCCGGGCGGGGGAGACCCAGTACTTC.

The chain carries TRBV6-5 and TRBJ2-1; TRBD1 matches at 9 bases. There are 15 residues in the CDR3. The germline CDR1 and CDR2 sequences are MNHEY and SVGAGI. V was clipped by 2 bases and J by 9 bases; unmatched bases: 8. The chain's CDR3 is CASSYDRDRVLEQFF. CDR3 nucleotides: TGTGCCAGCAGTTACGACCGGGACAGGGTGCTTGAGCAGTTCTTC.

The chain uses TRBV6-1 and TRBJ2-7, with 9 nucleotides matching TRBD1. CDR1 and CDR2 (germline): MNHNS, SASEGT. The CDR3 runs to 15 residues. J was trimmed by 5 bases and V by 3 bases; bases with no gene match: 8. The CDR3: CASSDLGQGLNEQYV. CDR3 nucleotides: TGTGCCAGCAGTGACCTGGGACAGGGATTGAACGAGCAGTACGTC.

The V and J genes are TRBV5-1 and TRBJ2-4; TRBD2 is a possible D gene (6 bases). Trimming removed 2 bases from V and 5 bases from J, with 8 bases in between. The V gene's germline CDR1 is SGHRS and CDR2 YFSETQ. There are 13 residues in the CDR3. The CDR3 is CASSLGGENIQYF. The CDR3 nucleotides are TGCGCCAGCAGCTTAGGAGGGGAAAACATTCAGTACTTC. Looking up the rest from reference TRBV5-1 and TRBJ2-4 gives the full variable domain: KAGVTQTPRYLIKTRGQQVTLSCSPISGHRSVSWYQQTPGQGLQFLFEYFSETQRNKGNFPGRFSGRQFSNSRSEMNVSTLELGDSALYLCASSLGGENIQYFGAGTRLSVL.